Listed below are T cell receptor beta chains from one sample, sequenced in a study of regulatory T cells in long-lasting Graves disease. TCRdb independently ran MiXCR on the multiplex PCR reads; one entry per CDR3 protein. The repertoire has some 400,000 distinct CDR3 sequences, more than 12% of them found once; the top ten carry around 15%. This sample was also put to use in a study of T cells in Graves' hyperthyroidism and ophthalmopathy.

Specimen: peripheral blood mononuclear cells (PBMCs), collected at new diagnosis, from a patient treated with antithyroid drugs. Receptors were obtained from a woman younger than 45 with Graves disease. Each CDR3 is given with its conserved first and last residue. D genes are given only for firm matches. The size field is filled for only some rows; it gives once, few, many or a size class.

D	V	J	size	DNA	CDR3
TRBD2	TRBV10-3	TRBJ2-2	.	TGTGCCATCAGTGAGCCCGGGACTAGCGGGAGAACTGATGCCGGGGAGCTGTTTTTT	CAISEPGTSGRTDAGELFF
TRBD1	TRBV4-1	TRBJ1-1	.	TGCGCCAGCAGCCTCCTTCCCGGGACAGGAGGGACTGAAGCTTTCTTT	CASSLLPGTGGTEAFF
TRBD2	TRBV27	TRBJ2-5	many	TGTGCCAGCAGTTACGCGAGCGGGAGATATTTAGAGACCCAGTACTTC	CASSYASGRYLETQYF
TRBD2	TRBV12-5	TRBJ2-1	.	TGTGCTAGTGGTTCCCAGCGGGATTCCTACAATGAGCAGTTCTTC	CASGSQRDSYNEQFF
.	TRBV2	TRBJ1-1	many	TGTGCCACCATCCTGACGCGACAGAACACTGAAGCTTTCTTT	CATILTRQNTEAFF
.	TRBV5-4	TRBJ2-1	few	TGTGCCAGCAGCTTTGGGATAAACAATGAGCAGTTCTTC	CASSFGINNEQFF
.	TRBV7-6	TRBJ2-1	few	TGTGCCAGCAGCTTTGGAGGGACAGTTGAGCAGTTCTTC	CASSFGGTVEQFF
.	TRBV4-1	TRBJ2-5	few	TGCGCCAGCAGCCAAGGTGGACGGGAGACCCAGTACTTC	CASSQGGRETQYF
.	TRBV6-5	TRBJ2-7	many	TGTGCCAGCAGTTACTCATCCACTGCCGGCTACGAGCAGTACTTC	CASSYSSTAGYEQYF
.	TRBV18	TRBJ1-1	many	TGTGCCAGCTCACAGCAGCAGAACACTGAAGCTTTCTTT	CASSQQQNTEAFF
TRBD1	TRBV7-3	TRBJ2-3	.	TGTGCCAGCAGTTTACAGGGGGCGCGGGGCCCAGATACGCAGTATTTT	CASSLQGARGPDTQYF